Following are 17 T cell receptor beta chains from one sample sequenced in a study of Graves' ophthalmopathy and Graves' hyperthyroidism. RNA transcripts were the source from which TCR beta CDR3 regions were amplified. First-round RT-PCR employed HTBI primers, with a second-round multiplex PCR after it. In TCRdb, the multiplex PCR reads were re-called with MiXCR into one record per CDR3 protein. In the table there are hundreds of thousands of distinct CDR3 sequences, around an eighth of which are singletons. The sequenced sample was blood. These TCRs come from a woman in her 30s with Graves' ophthalmopathy.

Many counts were recorded for this clonotype. Written as DNA, the CDR3 is TGTGCCAGCAGCCCCCGGGACAGCAGCCATGGAGGCATTCAGTACTTC. Residues: CASSPRDSSHGGIQYF. The V gene is TRBV27, the J gene TRBJ2-4; TRBD1 aligns across 7 bases. This CDR3 is built from 16 residues. Looked up from germline, CDR1 is MNHEY and CDR2 is SMNVEV (reference sequence). V lost 6 bases and J lost 9; bases outside the gene matches: 17.

At least ten counts were recorded for this clonotype. V is TRBV7-3 and J is TRBJ2-6; no definite D call. Germline V gene lookup returns CDR1 SGHTA and CDR2 FQGTGA. V lost 6 bases and J lost 0, with 3 bases in between. The CDR3 extends over 13 amino acids. CDR3: CASRISGANVLTF. CDR3 DNA: TGTGCCAGCAGGATCTCTGGGGCCAACGTCCTGACTTTC.

This clonotype was counted many times. The CDR3 DNA reads as TGTGCCAGCAGCTTGGGTCTGCGGGACGAGCAGTACTTC. The encoded protein is CASSLGLRDEQYF. The rearrangement joins TRBV13 to TRBJ2-7, with a weak D call TRBD2 (5 bases). CDR3 length: 13 residues. V was shortened by 3 bases and J by 5 bases, with 11 bases between the two germline ends. Germline V lookup: CDR1 PRHDT, CDR2 FYEKMQ (reference sequence).

This clonotype was counted at least ten times. The V gene is TRBV24-1, the J gene TRBJ1-5; TRBD1 agrees at 8 bases. Germline CDR1 reads KGHDR; CDR2 reads SFDVKD. Trimming removed 4 bases from V and 6 bases from J; junction bases left unmatched: 4. The CDR3 length is 14 residues. This chain's CDR3 is CATSDDRGGQPQHF. CDR3 nucleotides: TGTGCCACCAGTGACGACAGGGGTGGTCAGCCCCAGCATTTT.

The sample holds many counts of this clonotype. The chain uses TRBV7-2 and TRBJ1-5, with no clear D. Germline CDR1 reads SGHTA; CDR2 reads FQGNSA. This CDR3 is built from 13 residues. V was trimmed by 6 bases and J by 0 bases, leaving 6 bases between them. The CDR3 DNA follows: TGTGCCAGCAGTGGGAGTAGCAATCAGCCCCAGCATTTT. It encodes CASSGSSNQPQHF. Drawing the rest from reference TRBV7-2 and TRBJ1-5, the complete variable domain is GAGVSQSPSNKVTEKGKDVELRCDPISGHTALYWYRQSLGQGLEFLIYFQGNSAPDKSGLPSDRFSAERTGGSVSTLTIQRTQQEDSAVYLCASSGSSNQPQHFGDGTRLSIL.

In this sample, this clonotype turned up many times. This sequence joins TRBV6-2 or TRBV6-3 and TRBJ2-7; D is possibly TRBD1 (7 bases). CDR1 is MNHEY and CDR2 is SVGEGT in the germline V gene. Trimming took 5 bases from V and 2 from J, leaving 10 bases between them. The CDR3 covers 13 residues. CDR3: CASSPGGPYEQYF. CDR3 DNA sequence: TGTGCCAGCAGTCCAGGGGGGCCCTACGAGCAGTACTTC.

Many counts were recorded for this clonotype. The chain couples TRBV29-1 to TRBJ2-2; perhaps TRBD2 as D (6 bases). Germline V gives CDR1 SQVTM, CDR2 ANQGSEA. The length of the CDR3 is 11 residues. V was clipped by 4 bases and J by 13 bases, with 13 bases between them. The CDR3 is CSVAANGRLFF. The CDR3 nucleotides are TGCAGCGTTGCCGCCAACGGGAGGCTGTTTTTT.

This clonotype was seen repeatedly, ten times or more. The V gene is TRBV30, the J gene TRBJ1-5, with D unclear. Germline V gives CDR1 GTSNPN, CDR2 SVGIG (reference sequence). V was cut by 0 bases and J by 0 bases, with 12 bases left in between. The CDR3 has 16 amino acids. CDR3 residues: CAWSVRFGNSNQPQHF. Written as DNA, the CDR3 is TGTGCCTGGAGTGTAAGGTTCGGAAATAGCAATCAGCCCCAGCATTTT.

There are a few counts of this clonotype. This chain uses TRBV3-1 with TRBJ1-2; 12 bases line up with TRBD1. The CDR3 runs to 18 residues. Germline CDR1 reads LGHDT; CDR2 reads YNNKEL (reference sequence). V was pared by 0 bases and J by 0 bases, with 5 bases of the junction left unmatched. Written as DNA, the CDR3 is TGTGCCAGCAGCCAAGAGGGACAGGGGGCGAGCTCTAACTATGGCTACACCTTC. Translating gives CASSQEGQGASSNYGYTF.

Ten or more counts support this clonotype. The chain recombines TRBV29-1 with TRBJ1-2; the match to TRBD1 covers 8 bases. The CDR3 is made up of 13 amino acids. The J segment lost 7 bases and the V segment lost 6 bases, leaving 10 bases of the junction unmatched. Germline values: CDR1 SQVTM, CDR2 ANQGSEA. The CDR3 DNA sequence: TGCAGCGTCAGAACCTCAGGGGGCGGTGGCTACACCTTC. Protein: CSVRTSGGGGYTF.

This clonotype was seen a handful of times. The chain couples TRBV5-4 to TRBJ2-5; 7 bases align to TRBD2. J gave up 3 bases and V 3 bases, and 8 bases lay outside the gene matches. The CDR3 length is 15 residues. Per the germline V gene, CDR1 is SGHNT and CDR2 is YYREEE (reference sequence). CDR3 residues: CASSSRAGVEETQYF. CDR3 sequence (DNA): TGTGCCAGCAGCTCCCGGGCGGGAGTTGAAGAGACCCAGTACTTC.

This clonotype came up many times. This sequence joins TRBV19 and TRBJ1-1, with 7 nucleotides matching TRBD1. The germline V gene encodes CDR1 LNHDA and CDR2 SQIVND (reference sequence). The CDR3 runs to 15 residues. J was trimmed by 1 base and V by 6 bases; bases with no gene match: 8. The CDR3 sequence: CASSPGQPGNTEAFF. CDR3 nucleotide sequence: TGTGCCAGTAGCCCGGGACAGCCGGGGAACACTGAAGCTTTCTTT.

The table lists this clonotype with many counts. The chain employs TRBV30 and TRBJ1-2, with D unresolved. Germline V lookup: CDR1 GTSNPN, CDR2 SVGIG (reference sequence). Between the trimmed V and J ends, which lost 0 bases and 4 bases, there was a span of 6 bases. The CDR3 totals 12 residues. CDR3: CAWSVGLYGYTF. The CDR3 DNA is TGTGCCTGGAGTGTAGGACTCTATGGCTACACCTTC.

In regard to this clonotype: A much bigger clone sits one base away, suggesting this may be a read error. The CDR3 end shows no conserved phenylalanine or tryptophan, and so a read error is likely. The CDR3 DNA follows: TGCGCCAGCAGCCAAGACGGGGCTAACTATGGCTACACCGTC. Amino acid sequence: CASSQDGANYGYTV. The chain carries TRBV4-1 and TRBJ1-2; no definite D call. The CDR3 consists of 14 residues. Trimming took 0 bases from V and 0 from J, leaving 5 bases between them. Germline-derived CDR1 and CDR2 are MGHRA and YSYEKL.

The chain joins TRBV4-1 to TRBJ1-1, with 7 bases identical to TRBD1. J was trimmed by 0 bases and V by 6 bases; bases with no gene match: 10. The germline V gene encodes CDR1 MGHRA and CDR2 YSYEKL. The CDR3 spans 16 residues. The CDR3 spells CASRLGAGQMNTEAFF. The CDR3 bases are TGCGCCAGCAGGCTGGGGGCGGGACAGATGAACACTGAAGCTTTCTTT.

In this sample, this clonotype turned up many times. The V gene is TRBV12-3 or TRBV12-4, the J gene TRBJ1-1; no clear D gene. The CDR3 consists of 13 residues. Trimming removed 5 bases at V and 5 bases at J, with 12 bases between. The CDR3 sequence: CASSTVGGTEAFF. The DNA of the CDR3 is TGTGCCAGCAGTACGGTAGGTGGAACTGAAGCTTTCTTT.

Many counts were recorded for this clonotype. This chain links TRBV24-1 with TRBJ2-5, with D possibly being TRBD1 (5 bases). CDR1 and CDR2 (germline): KGHDR, SFDVKD. Between the trimmed V and J ends, which lost 1 base and 4 bases, there was a span of 6 bases. The CDR3 loop spans 13 amino acids. The CDR3, as DNA: TGTGCCACCAGTGATTTCAGGGCAGAGACCCAGTACTTC. Translating gives CATSDFRAETQYF.